These 25 T cell receptor beta chains originate from one sample sequenced in a study of cytomegalovirus exposure and HLA in healthy donors. Method: immunoSEQ multiplex PCR; TCRdb's copy keeps in-frame clones and lacks some. This sample has roughly 150,000 clones; roughly 91% occur once, and the top ten carry roughly 4.2%. The sequenced sample was PBMCs. The receptors shown here come from a man younger than 35 in good health and CMV-seropositive.

This clone was seen more than once but under ten times. Mismatch with germline at one junction end may stem from a read error. The J gene is TRBJ1-1, the V gene TRBV5-1, with D possibly matching TRBD1 (6 bases). CDR3 size: 14 residues. CDR1 is SGHRS, CDR2 YFSETQ, per germline. The CDR3 DNA is TGCGCCAGCAGCACCCCCTTGGACGGACAGTCTCGATCCTTT. It encodes CASSTPLDGQSRSF.

The chain links TRBV11-2 to TRBJ2-2; 8 positions agree with TRBD2. CDR3 length equals 16 residues. Germline V gives CDR1 SGHAT, CDR2 FQNNGV. After removal of 1 base from V and 1 base from J, the junction contained 2 bases not matched to a gene. The CDR3: CASSLGTSWNTGELFF. The CDR3 region has the DNA TGTGCCAGCAGCTTAGGGACTAGCTGGAACACCGGGGAGCTGTTTTTT.

The rearrangement links TRBV27 to TRBJ2-1; 12 bases fit TRBD1. V shed 7 bases, J shed 6 bases, and the junction held 7 bases outside the gene matches. The CDR3 runs to 15 residues. The germline CDR1 and CDR2 sequences are MNHEY and SMNVEV (reference sequence). In DNA form, the CDR3 reads TGTGCCAGCAAAAACCCGGGACAGGGGGCCAATGAGCAGTTCTTC. It translates to CASKNPGQGANEQFF.

The count of this clone is one. This rearrangement joins TRBV6-6 to TRBJ2-1; tentative D call: TRBD1 (6 bases). CDR1 is MNHNY, CDR2 SVGAGI, per germline (reference sequence). The V gene lost 6 bases and the J gene lost 4 bases, with 16 bases spanning the gap. The CDR3 consists of 15 residues. The CDR3 region has the DNA TGTGCCAGCAGCCTCCAGGGGATCTTATACAATGAGCAGTTCTTC. This translates into CASSLQGILYNEQFF.

This sequence joins TRBV5-8 and TRBJ2-5; 8 bases are a match to TRBD1. V gave up 5 bases and J gave up 7 bases; unmatched junction bases: 10. The CDR3 consists of 14 residues. The germline CDR1 and CDR2 sequences are SGHTS and YDEGEE. CDR3 bases: TGTGCCAGCAGATACGGACAGGGTGTTGTGACCCAGTACTTC. Its translation is CASRYGQGVVTQYF. Full variable domain (remainder filled in from reference TRBV5-8 and TRBJ2-5): EAGVTQSPTHLIKTRGQQATLRCSPISGHTSVYWYQQALGLGLQFLLWYDEGEERNRGNFPPRFSGRQFPNYSSELNVNALELEDSALYLCASRYGQGVVTQYFGPGTRLLVL.

This clone is a singleton in its sample. V usage is TRBV10-3 and J usage is TRBJ2-3; 8 bases match TRBD2. V gave up 8 bases and J gave up 0 bases; unmatched junction bases: 25. The germline CDR1 and CDR2 sequences are ENHRY and SYGVKD. CDR3 length: 21 amino acids. The CDR3 reads CAIGGTPGRGNAKTSTDTQYF. DNA for the CDR3: TGTGCCATCGGCGGGACACCCGGGAGGGGGAACGCAAAAACTAGCACAGATACGCAGTATTTT.

CDR3: CATSRSPGGSSYNEQFF. The DNA for the CDR3 is TGTGCCACCAGCAGATCCCCCGGGGGAAGCTCCTACAATGAGCAGTTCTTC. The gene calls are TRBV15 and TRBJ2-1; possibly TRBD2 for D (6 bases). Germline assignment: CDR1 LNHNV and CDR2 YYDKDF (reference sequence). The V and J ends lost 2 bases and 0 bases respectively, with 14 bases between them. This CDR3 is 17 amino acids long.

The V call is TRBV2, the J call TRBJ1-1; no clear D gene. The CDR3 totals 11 residues. The V gene lost 7 bases and the J gene lost 5 bases, with 8 bases spanning the gap. Per the germline V gene, CDR1 is SNHLY and CDR2 is FYNNEI. The CDR3 DNA reads TGTGCCAGCACCCCTCGGACTGAAGCTTTCTTT. Translated: CASTPRTEAFF.

This sequence joins TRBV7-9 and TRBJ2-1; D call uncertain. CDR3 length: 16 amino acids. CDR1 is SEHNR, CDR2 FQNEAQ, per germline (reference sequence). Trimming stripped 1 base from V and 6 bases from J, with 16 bases between. The CDR3 is CASSLVRPIALNEQFF. CDR3 sequence (DNA): TGTGCCAGCAGCTTAGTTCGGCCCATAGCCCTCAATGAGCAGTTCTTC.

J is TRBJ1-5 and V is TRBV29-1, with D uncertain. Trimming left V 4 bases short and J 2 bases short, with 9 bases between. The CDR3 is 13 amino acids. The germline CDR1 and CDR2 sequences are SQVTM and ANQGSEA. The CDR3, as DNA: TGCAGCGTTGCCGGGTCTGGCAATCAGCCCCAGCATTTT. Amino acids: CSVAGSGNQPQHF.

The chain employs TRBV5-1 and TRBJ2-3, with 9 bases lining up with TRBD1. CDR3 length: 16 residues. Per the germline V gene, CDR1 is SGHRS and CDR2 is YFSETQ. V shed 4 bases, J shed 5 bases, and the junction held 11 bases outside the gene matches. In DNA, the CDR3 is TGCGCCAGCAGCCCATGGACAGGGGCAGGGGGAGATACGCAGTATTTT. The encoded protein is CASSPWTGAGGDTQYF.

The V gene is TRBV5-4, the J gene TRBJ2-1; D is undetermined. V was shortened by 2 bases and J by 0 bases, with 9 bases between the two germline ends. The CDR3 has 15 amino acids. CDR1 and CDR2 (germline): SGHNT, YYREEE (reference sequence). CDR3 amino acids: CASSLAASSYNEQFF. The CDR3 region has the DNA TGTGCCAGCAGCTTAGCTGCAAGCTCCTACAATGAGCAGTTCTTC.

V is TRBV6-1 and J is TRBJ1-5; 7 nucleotides line up with TRBD1. The V gene end was trimmed by 10 bases and the J gene end by 6 bases; junction bases not matched to a gene: 3. Per the germline V gene, CDR1 is MNHNS and CDR2 is SASEGT. The CDR3 loop spans 11 amino acids. CDR3 bases: TGTGCCACGCAGGGGGGTCAGCCCCAGCATTTT. It translates to CATQGGQPQHF.

V and J are TRBV11-1 and TRBJ2-1, with 9 bases identical to TRBD2. V shed 4 bases and J 5 bases; nucleotides not matched to a gene: 9. The CDR3 spans 16 residues. Germline V lookup: CDR1 SGHAT, CDR2 FQDESV (reference sequence). The CDR3 here is CASSSLSGLAHNEQFF. The CDR3 coding sequence is TGTGCCAGCAGCTCCCTCTCGGGACTAGCCCACAATGAGCAGTTCTTC. The full variable domain, with the rest looked up from reference TRBV11-1 and TRBJ2-1, is EAEVAQSPRYKITEKSQAVAFWCDPISGHATLYWYRQILGQGPELLVQFQDESVVDDSQLPKDRFSAERLKGVDSTLKIQPAELGDSAMYLCASSSLSGLAHNEQFFGPGTRLTVL.

The chain is built from TRBV15 and TRBJ2-2; a weak D match, TRBD2 (6 bases). Per germline, CDR1 LNHNV and CDR2 YYDKDF (reference sequence). V shed 5 bases and J shed 0 bases, with 10 bases lying between them. The CDR3 totals 15 residues. The CDR3 loop is CATSPRDSNTGELFF. The CDR3 nucleotides are TGTGCCACCAGCCCCCGGGACTCGAACACCGGGGAGCTGTTTTTT.

This clone showed up just a few times. The rearrangement links TRBV6-4 to TRBJ2-3; possibly TRBD2 for D (6 bases). CDR3 size: 16 residues. Trimming pared 0 bases from V and 1 base from J, leaving 11 bases between. Germline-derived CDR1 and CDR2 are MRHNA and SNTAGT. The CDR3 bases are TGTGCCAGCAGTGACTCGGGCGGGACCGGCACAGATACGCAGTATTTT. Translating it yields CASSDSGGTGTDTQYF.

This chain links TRBV4-1 with TRBJ2-1; D remains ambiguous. The germline gives CDR1 MGHRA, CDR2 YSYEKL. This CDR3 is 14 amino acids long. The V end was cut by 0 bases, the J end by 7 bases, with 10 bases between. CDR3 DNA sequence: TGCGCCAGCAGCCAAGAACCACGGAGAAATGAGCAGTTCTTC. It encodes CASSQEPRRNEQFF.

This chain joins TRBV5-4 and TRBJ1-1, with a tentative D call TRBD1 (5 bases). The CDR3 loop spans 13 amino acids. V was clipped by 4 bases and J by 5 bases, with 12 bases between them. The germline V gene encodes CDR1 SGHNT and CDR2 YYREEE (reference sequence). Here the CDR3 reads CASSRGGKTEAFF. In nucleotides, the CDR3 is TGTGCCAGCAGCCGGGGGGGGAAGACTGAAGCTTTCTTT.

This chain uses TRBV12-5 with TRBJ2-1; 9 bases line up with TRBD1. The germline gives CDR1 LGHNT, CDR2 FRNRAP. This CDR3 contains 15 residues. V shed 6 bases, J shed 3 bases, and the junction held 6 bases outside the gene matches. The CDR3 here is CASGPGQGNYNEQFF. The DNA of the CDR3 is TGTGCTAGTGGCCCTGGACAGGGGAACTACAATGAGCAGTTCTTC.

The chain is built from TRBV30 and TRBJ2-2, with 8 bases that match TRBD2. Trimming took 3 bases from V and 0 from J; bases not matched to a gene: 3. This CDR3 is built from 15 residues. CDR1 is GTSNPN and CDR2 is SVGIG in the germline V gene (reference sequence). This CDR3 reads CAWRRGAANTGELFF. For the CDR3, the DNA is TGTGCCTGGAGGCGGGGGGCCGCGAACACCGGGGAGCTGTTTTTT.

The J gene is TRBJ1-3, the V gene TRBV7-8; 7 bases agree with TRBD1. V shed 5 bases and J 0 bases; nucleotides not matched to a gene: 10. CDR1 and CDR2 (germline): SGHVS, FQNEAQ. The CDR3 is made up of 17 amino acids. CDR3 loop: CASSPRDRLFSGNTIYF. CDR3 DNA sequence: TGTGCCAGCAGCCCCCGGGACAGACTATTCTCTGGAAACACCATATATTTT.

V usage is TRBV2 and J usage is TRBJ2-3; D possibly corresponds to TRBD2 (7 bases). The length of the CDR3 is 14 residues. Germline V gene sequence: CDR1 SNHLY, CDR2 FYNNEI. The V end was cut by 6 bases, the J end by 3 bases, with 13 bases between. CDR3 sequence (DNA): TGTGCCAGCAGGAGGGGAGGGGGGACAGATACGCAGTATTTT. It is translated as CASRRGGGTDTQYF.

In regard to this clone: Compared with germline, one end of the junction differs, possibly owing to a read error. J is TRBJ2-1 and V is TRBV7-7; 9 bases are shared with TRBD2. CDR1 and CDR2 (germline): SSHAT, FNYEAQ (reference sequence). The CDR3 is 18 residues long. CDR3 loop: CASSSRLAGLYSYNEQFF. CDR3 nucleotides: TGTGCTAGCAGCTCCAGGCTAGCGGGACTGTACTCCTACAATGAGCAGTTCTTC.

The chain carries TRBV19 and TRBJ2-1, with D maybe TRBD1 (5 bases). The CDR3 extends over 13 amino acids. Germline values: CDR1 LNHDA, CDR2 SQIVND (reference sequence). V was trimmed by 3 bases and J by 8 bases, leaving 11 bases between them. The CDR3 coding sequence is TGTGCCAGTAGTATGGGTCAGACAGATGAGCAGTTCTTC. Translation gives CASSMGQTDEQFF. Full variable domain (rest looked up from reference TRBV19 and TRBJ2-1): DGGITQSPKYLFRKEGQNVTLSCEQNLNHDAMYWYRQDPGQGLRLIYYSQIVNDFQKGDIAEGYSVSREKKESFPLTVTSAQKNPTAFYLCASSMGQTDEQFFGPGTRLTVL.

V is TRBV18 and J is TRBJ2-5, with a tentative D call TRBD1 (5 bases). The ends were cut back, 5 bases at V and 2 bases at J, with 9 bases in the middle. Germline CDR1 reads KGHSH; CDR2 reads LQKENI. This CDR3 has 13 amino acids. The CDR3 reads CASSSGIQETQYF. In DNA form, the CDR3 reads TGTGCCAGCTCATCAGGGATTCAAGAGACCCAGTACTTC.